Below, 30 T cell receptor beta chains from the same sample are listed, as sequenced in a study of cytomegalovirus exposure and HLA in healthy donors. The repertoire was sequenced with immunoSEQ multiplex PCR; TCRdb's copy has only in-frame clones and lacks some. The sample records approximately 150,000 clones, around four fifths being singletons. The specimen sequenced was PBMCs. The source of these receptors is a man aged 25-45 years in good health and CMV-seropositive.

The CDR3 DNA reads TGTGCCAGCAGTGAAGCGGGGCTAGCGGGGAAGACCCAGTACTTC. This encodes CASSEAGLAGKTQYF. This sequence joins TRBV2 and TRBJ2-5; 9 bases align to TRBD2. The CDR3 is 15 residues long. V lost 0 bases and J lost 6; bases outside the gene matches: 5. CDR1 SNHLY and CDR2 FYNNEI come from the germline V gene.

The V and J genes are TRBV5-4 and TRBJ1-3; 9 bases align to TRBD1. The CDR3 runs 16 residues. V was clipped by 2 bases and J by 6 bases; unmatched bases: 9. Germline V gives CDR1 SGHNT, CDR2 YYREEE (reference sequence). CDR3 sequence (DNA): TGTGCCAGCAGCTTATTTTTGGGACAGGGAGAAAACACCATATATTTT. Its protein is CASSLFLGQGENTIYF.

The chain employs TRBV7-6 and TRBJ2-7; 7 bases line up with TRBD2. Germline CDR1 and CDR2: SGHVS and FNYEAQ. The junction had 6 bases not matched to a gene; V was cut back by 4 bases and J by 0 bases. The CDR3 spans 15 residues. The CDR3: CASSSEAGPSYEQYF. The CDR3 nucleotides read TGTGCCAGCAGCTCAGAAGCGGGGCCCTCCTACGAGCAGTACTTC.

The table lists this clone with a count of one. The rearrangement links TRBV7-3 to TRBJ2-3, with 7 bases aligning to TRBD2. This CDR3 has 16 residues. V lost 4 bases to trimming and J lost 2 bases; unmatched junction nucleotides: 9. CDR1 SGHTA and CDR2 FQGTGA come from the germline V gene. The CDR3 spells CASSSLGTTSTDTQYF. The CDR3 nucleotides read TGTGCCAGCAGCTCGCTCGGGACTACCTCCACAGATACGCAGTATTTT.

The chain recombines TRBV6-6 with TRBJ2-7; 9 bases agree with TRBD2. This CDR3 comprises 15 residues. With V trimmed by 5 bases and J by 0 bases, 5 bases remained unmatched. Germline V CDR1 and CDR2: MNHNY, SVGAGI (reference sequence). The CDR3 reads CASSKTSGYSYEQYF. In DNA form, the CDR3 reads TGTGCCAGCAGTAAGACTAGCGGCTACTCCTACGAGCAGTACTTC.

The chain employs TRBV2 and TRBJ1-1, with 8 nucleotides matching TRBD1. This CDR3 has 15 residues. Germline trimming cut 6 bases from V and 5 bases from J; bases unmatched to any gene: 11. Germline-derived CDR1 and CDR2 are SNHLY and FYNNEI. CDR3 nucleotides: TGTGCCAGCAGAAAAGAAGCAGGGGGCGCGACTGAAGCTTTCTTT. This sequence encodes CASRKEAGGATEAFF.

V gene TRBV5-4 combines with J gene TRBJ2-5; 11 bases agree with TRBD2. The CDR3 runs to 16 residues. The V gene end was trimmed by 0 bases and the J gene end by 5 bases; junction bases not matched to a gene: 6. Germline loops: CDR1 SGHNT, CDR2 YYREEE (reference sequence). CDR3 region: CASSLDSGGAWETQYF. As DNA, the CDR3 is TGTGCCAGCAGCTTGGATAGCGGGGGGGCCTGGGAGACCCAGTACTTC.

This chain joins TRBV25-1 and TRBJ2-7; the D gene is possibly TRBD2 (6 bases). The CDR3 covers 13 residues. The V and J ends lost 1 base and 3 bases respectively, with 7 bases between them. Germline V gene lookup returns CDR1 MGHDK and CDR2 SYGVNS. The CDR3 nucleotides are TGTGCCAGCAGTGAATGGAGGGGCTACGAGCAGTACTTC. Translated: CASSEWRGYEQYF.

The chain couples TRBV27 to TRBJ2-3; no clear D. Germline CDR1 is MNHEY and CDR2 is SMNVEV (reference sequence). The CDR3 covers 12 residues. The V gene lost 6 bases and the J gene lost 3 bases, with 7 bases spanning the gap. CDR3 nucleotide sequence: TGTGCCAGCAGACCTAGAACAGATACGCAGTATTTT. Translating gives CASRPRTDTQYF.

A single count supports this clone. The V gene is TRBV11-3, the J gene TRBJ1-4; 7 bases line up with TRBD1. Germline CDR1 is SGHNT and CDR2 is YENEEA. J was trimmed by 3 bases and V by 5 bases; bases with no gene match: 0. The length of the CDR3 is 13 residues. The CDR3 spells CASSRGPNEKLFF. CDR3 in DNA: TGTGCCAGCAGCAGGGGGCCTAATGAAAAACTGTTTTTT.

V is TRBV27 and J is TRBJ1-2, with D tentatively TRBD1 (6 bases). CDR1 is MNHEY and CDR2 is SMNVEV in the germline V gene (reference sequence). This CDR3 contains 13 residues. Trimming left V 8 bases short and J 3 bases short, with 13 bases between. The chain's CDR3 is CASRKTGDYGYTF. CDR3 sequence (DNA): TGTGCCAGCCGAAAGACAGGAGACTATGGCTACACCTTC.

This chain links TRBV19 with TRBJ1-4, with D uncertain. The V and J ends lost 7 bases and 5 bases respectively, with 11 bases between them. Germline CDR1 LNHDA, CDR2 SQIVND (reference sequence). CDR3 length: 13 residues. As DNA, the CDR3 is TGTGCCAGTAACTACGAGAGGAATGAAAAACTGTTTTTT. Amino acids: CASNYERNEKLFF.

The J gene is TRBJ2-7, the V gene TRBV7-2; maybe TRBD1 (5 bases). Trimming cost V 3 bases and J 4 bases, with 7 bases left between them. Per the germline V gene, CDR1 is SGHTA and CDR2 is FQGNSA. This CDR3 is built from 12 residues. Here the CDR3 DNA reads TGTGCCAGCAGCTTGACAGCTTACGAGCAGTACTTC. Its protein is CASSLTAYEQYF.

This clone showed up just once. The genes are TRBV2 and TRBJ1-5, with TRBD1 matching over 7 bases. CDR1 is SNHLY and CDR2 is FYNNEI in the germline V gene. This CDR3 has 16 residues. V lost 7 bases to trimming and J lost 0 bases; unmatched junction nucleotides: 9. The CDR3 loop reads CASTEFQGGSNQPQHF. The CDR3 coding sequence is TGTGCCAGCACCGAGTTTCAGGGGGGTAGCAATCAGCCCCAGCATTTT.

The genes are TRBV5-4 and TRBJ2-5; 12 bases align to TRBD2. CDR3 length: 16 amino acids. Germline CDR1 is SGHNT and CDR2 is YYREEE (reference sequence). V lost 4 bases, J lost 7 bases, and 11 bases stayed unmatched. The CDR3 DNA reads TGTGCCAGCAGCCCCGGACTAGCGGGGAGGGGGGTGACCCAGTACTTC. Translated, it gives CASSPGLAGRGVTQYF.

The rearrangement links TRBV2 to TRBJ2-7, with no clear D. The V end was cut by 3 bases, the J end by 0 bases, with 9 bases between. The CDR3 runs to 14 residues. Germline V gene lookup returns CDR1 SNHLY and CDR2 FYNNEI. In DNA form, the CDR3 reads TGTGCCAGCAGTGATCCGGTGAGCTCCTACGAGCAGTACTTC. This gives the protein CASSDPVSSYEQYF.

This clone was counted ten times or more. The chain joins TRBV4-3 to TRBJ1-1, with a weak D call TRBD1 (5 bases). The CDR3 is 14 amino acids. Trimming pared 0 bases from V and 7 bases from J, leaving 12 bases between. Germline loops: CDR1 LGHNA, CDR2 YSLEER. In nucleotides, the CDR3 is TGCGCCAGCAGCCAAGACAGGGTCCGAAGTGAAGCTTTCTTT. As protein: CASSQDRVRSEAFF.

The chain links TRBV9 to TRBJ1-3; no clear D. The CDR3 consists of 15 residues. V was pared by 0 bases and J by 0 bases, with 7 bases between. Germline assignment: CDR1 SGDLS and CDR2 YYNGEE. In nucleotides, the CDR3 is TGTGCCAGCAGCGTAGCTGGAGACTCTGGAAACACCATATATTTT. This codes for CASSVAGDSGNTIYF.

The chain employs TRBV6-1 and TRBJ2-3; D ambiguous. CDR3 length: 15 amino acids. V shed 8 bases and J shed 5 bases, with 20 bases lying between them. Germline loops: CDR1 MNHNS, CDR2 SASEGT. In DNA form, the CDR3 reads TGTGCCAGCGTCGCCGACGAGGCCCGCGGAGATACGCAGTATTTT. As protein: CASVADEARGDTQYF.

The CDR3 coding sequence is TGCGCCAGCAGCCAGGAACTGGGACAGGGGAATTCACCCCTCCACTTT. It translates to CASSQELGQGNSPLHF. The rearrangement uses TRBV4-3 and TRBJ1-6; 10 bases align to TRBD1. The CDR3 has 16 residues. V gave up 3 bases and J gave up 7 bases; unmatched junction bases: 6. CDR1 and CDR2 from the germline V gene are LGHNA and YSLEER.

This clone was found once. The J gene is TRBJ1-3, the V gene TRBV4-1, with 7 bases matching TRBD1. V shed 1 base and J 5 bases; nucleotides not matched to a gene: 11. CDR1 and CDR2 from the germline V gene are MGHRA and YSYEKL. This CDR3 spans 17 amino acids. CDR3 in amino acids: CASSQVYGTDTRNTIYF. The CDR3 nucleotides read TGCGCCAGCAGCCAAGTGTACGGGACAGATACCCGAAACACCATATATTTT.

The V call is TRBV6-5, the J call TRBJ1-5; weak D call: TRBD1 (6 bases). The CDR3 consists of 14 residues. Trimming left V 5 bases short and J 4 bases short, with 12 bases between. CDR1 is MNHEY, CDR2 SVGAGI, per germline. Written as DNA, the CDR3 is TGTGCCAGCAGTAGGGGACAAAAAAATCAGCCCCAGCATTTT. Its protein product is CASSRGQKNQPQHF.

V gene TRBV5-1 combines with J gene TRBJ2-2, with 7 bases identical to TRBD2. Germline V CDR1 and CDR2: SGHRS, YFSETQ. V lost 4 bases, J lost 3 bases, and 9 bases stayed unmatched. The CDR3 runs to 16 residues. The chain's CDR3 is CASSSQLAKDTGELFF. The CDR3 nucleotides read TGCGCCAGCAGCAGCCAACTAGCGAAAGACACCGGGGAGCTGTTTTTT.

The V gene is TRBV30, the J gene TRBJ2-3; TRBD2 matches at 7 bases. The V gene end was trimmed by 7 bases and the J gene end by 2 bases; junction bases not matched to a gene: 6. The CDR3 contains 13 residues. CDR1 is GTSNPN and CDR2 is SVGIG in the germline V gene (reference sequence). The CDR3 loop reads CASGRVVTDTQYF. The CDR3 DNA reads TGTGCCTCAGGGAGGGTTGTCACAGATACGCAGTATTTT. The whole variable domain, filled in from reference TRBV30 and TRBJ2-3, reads SQTIHQWPATLVQPVGSPLSLECTVEGTSNPNLYWYRQAAGRGLQLLFYSVGIGQISSEVPQNLSASRPQDRQFILSSKKLLLSDSGFYLCASGRVVTDTQYFGPGTRLTVL.

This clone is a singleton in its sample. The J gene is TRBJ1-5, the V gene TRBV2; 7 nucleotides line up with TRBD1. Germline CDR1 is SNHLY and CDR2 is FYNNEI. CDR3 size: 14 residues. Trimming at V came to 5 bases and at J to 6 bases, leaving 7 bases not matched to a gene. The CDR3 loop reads CASSRDSNAQPQHF. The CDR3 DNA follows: TGTGCCAGCAGTAGGGACAGTAACGCTCAGCCCCAGCATTTT.

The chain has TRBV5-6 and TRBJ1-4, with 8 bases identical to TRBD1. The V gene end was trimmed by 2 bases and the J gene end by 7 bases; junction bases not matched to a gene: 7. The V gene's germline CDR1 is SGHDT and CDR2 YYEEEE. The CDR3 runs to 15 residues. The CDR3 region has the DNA TGTGCCAGCAGCTTACAGGGGGGTCTGGGTGAAAAACTGTTTTTT. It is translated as CASSLQGGLGEKLFF.

The CDR3 coding sequence is TGTGCCAGCAGTGAAGCAAGGAGGGGAGATACGCAGTATTTT. Translating it yields CASSEARRGDTQYF. The V call is TRBV6-1, the J call TRBJ2-3, with D tentatively TRBD2 (6 bases). There are 14 residues in the CDR3. Germline V gene data show CDR1 as MNHNS and CDR2 as SASEGT. Deletions cut 0 bases from V and 5 bases from J, with 9 bases between.

CDR3: CASSAGTGVYEQYF. DNA of the CDR3: TGTGCCAGCAGCGCCGGGACAGGGGTCTACGAGCAGTACTTC. The rearrangement links TRBV9 to TRBJ2-7, with 10 positions matching TRBD1. Germline CDR1 SGDLS, CDR2 YYNGEE. This CDR3 is built from 14 residues. The J segment lost 3 bases and the V segment lost 3 bases, leaving 3 bases of the junction unmatched.

In DNA, the CDR3 is TGTGCCAGCAGCATTGGACTACCCGACGCCGGGGAGCTGTTTTTT. This sequence encodes CASSIGLPDAGELFF. The chain has TRBV7-9 and TRBJ2-2, with a possible D match to TRBD2 (6 bases). V was shortened by 5 bases and J by 6 bases, with 16 bases between the two germline ends. In germline, CDR1 is SEHNR, CDR2 FQNEAQ (reference sequence). The CDR3 is 15 residues long. The variable domain in full, completed from reference TRBV7-9 and TRBJ2-2, reads DTGVSQNPRHKITKRGQNVTFRCDPISEHNRLYWYRQTLGQGPEFLTYFQNEAQLEKSRLLSDRFSAERPKGSFSTLEIQRTEQGDSAMYLCASSIGLPDAGELFFGEGSRLTVL.

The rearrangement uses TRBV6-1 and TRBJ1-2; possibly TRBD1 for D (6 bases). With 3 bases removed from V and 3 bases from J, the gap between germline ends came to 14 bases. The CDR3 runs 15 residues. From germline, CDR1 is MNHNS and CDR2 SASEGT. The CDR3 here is CASSDSARGDYGYTF. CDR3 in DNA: TGTGCCAGCAGTGATTCGGCCAGGGGAGACTATGGCTACACCTTC.